This TCR beta chain originates from a study of Ad26.COV2.S vaccination and SARS-CoV-2 variants. For the study at large: In the COV1001 trial, the donor was in the Ad26.COV2.S arm. Ad26.COV2.S shots went into the muscle once or twice, 56 days apart. Points from the study as a whole: Measurement of non-spike TCR breadth gave similar results in vaccine and placebo recipients.

The data were produced by immunoSEQ multiplex PCR, yet TCRdb's version contains in-frame clones alone and is incomplete. The sample lists around 380,000 clones; about nine tenths were seen once. In regard to this clone: The antigen remains unidentified.

V lost 0 bases, J lost 2 bases, and 8 bases lay in between. CDR3 length equals 14 residues. CDR1 and CDR2 (germline): LGHNA, YSLEER. Treatment noted: 19 received Ad26.COV2.S at low or high dose, single or two shots; about 5 received placebo; per-sample allocation not given. The investigators took samples on day 63 after the first vaccine or placebo injection. Donation was by an adult aged 18-55 years who was in Boston. This clonotype was obtained from a person aged 18-65 years who received the Ad26.COV2.S COVID-19 vaccine or a placebo. V and J are TRBV4-3 and TRBJ2-7; D gene unclear. This specimen consisted of peripheral blood, obtained in a trial of Ad26.COV2.S vaccine versus placebo. CDR3 coding DNA: TGCGCCAGCAGCCAAGACCTCAGCACCTACGAGCAGTACTTC. This encodes CASSQDLSTYEQYF.